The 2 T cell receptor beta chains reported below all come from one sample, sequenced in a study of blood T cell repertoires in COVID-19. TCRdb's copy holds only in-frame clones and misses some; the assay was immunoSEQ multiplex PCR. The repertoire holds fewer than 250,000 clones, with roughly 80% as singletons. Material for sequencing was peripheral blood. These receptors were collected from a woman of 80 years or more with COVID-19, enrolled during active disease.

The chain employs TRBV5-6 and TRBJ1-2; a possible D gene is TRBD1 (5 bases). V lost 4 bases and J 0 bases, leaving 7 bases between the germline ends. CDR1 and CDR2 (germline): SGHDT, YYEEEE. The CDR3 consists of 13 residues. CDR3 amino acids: CASSPRANYGYTF. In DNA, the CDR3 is TGTGCCAGCAGCCCCAGGGCTAACTATGGCTACACCTTC.

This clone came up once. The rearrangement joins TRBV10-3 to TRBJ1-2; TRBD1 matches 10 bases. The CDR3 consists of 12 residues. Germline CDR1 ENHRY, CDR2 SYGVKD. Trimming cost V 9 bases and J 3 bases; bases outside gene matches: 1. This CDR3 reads CAMGTGDYGYTF. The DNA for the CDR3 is TGTGCCATGGGGACAGGGGACTATGGCTACACCTTC.